The 21 T cell receptor beta chains presented below share a single source sample, sequenced in a study of blood T cells in healthy people across ages. The use of a sample-barcoded 5' primer and a J-beta primer mix characterized a second PCR of roughly 6 to 11 cycles. TCRdb reprocessed the 5' RACE reads via MiXCR and lists one record per CDR3 protein. The sample records about 640,000 distinct CDR3 sequences, under 70% being singletons. The sample consisted of blood. Source of these receptors: a man aged 60-69 years in good health.

This chain joins TRBV6-2 or TRBV6-3 and TRBJ1-5; D is unclear. The CDR3 spans 14 residues. Trimming cost V 2 bases and J 0 bases, with 5 bases left between them. The germline CDR1 and CDR2 sequences are MNHEY and SVGEGT. The CDR3 region has the DNA TGTGCCAGCAGTTACGTTTCTAGCAATCAGCCCCAGCATTTT. It specifies CASSYVSSNQPQHF.

The V and J genes are TRBV7-2 and TRBJ2-3, with D possibly matching TRBD2 (6 bases). The CDR3 covers 14 residues. V was shortened by 8 bases and J by 3 bases, with 15 bases between the two germline ends. Germline V gene sequence: CDR1 SGHTA, CDR2 FQGNSA. The CDR3 sequence is CASLRLAPTDTQYF. The CDR3 DNA reads as TGTGCCAGCTTAAGGCTAGCGCCAACAGATACGCAGTATTTT.

V gene TRBV2 combines with J gene TRBJ2-5, with no clear D. Germline V gene sequence: CDR1 SNHLY, CDR2 FYNNEI. This CDR3 region has 12 residues. Trimming shortened V by 5 bases and J by 5 bases, and 9 bases separated the two germline ends. Here the CDR3 reads CASSQTRETQYF. In nucleotides, the CDR3 is TGTGCCAGCAGTCAGACCAGGGAGACCCAGTACTTC. Supplemented by reference TRBV2 and TRBJ2-5, the full variable domain reads EPEVTQTPSHQVTQMGQEVILRCVPISNHLYFYWYRQILGQKVEFLVSFYNNEISEKSEIFDDQFSVERPDGSNFTLKIRSTKLEDSAMYFCASSQTRETQYFGPGTRLLVL.

This clonotype was detected only once. V and J are TRBV20-1 and TRBJ2-7; no clear D gene. Trimming shortened V by 1 base and J by 0 bases, and 10 bases separated the two germline ends. The CDR3 runs 14 residues. Germline V gene data show CDR1 as DFQATT and CDR2 as SNEGSKA (reference sequence). CDR3 in DNA: TGCAGTGCTAGAGCCCGGGTTAACTCCTACGAGCAGTACTTC. Translating gives CSARARVNSYEQYF.

This clonotype occurred a few times. This chain links TRBV9 with TRBJ2-6; D remains unclear. The CDR3 sequence is 15 residues long. CDR1 is SGDLS and CDR2 is YYNGEE in the germline V gene. V was pared by 0 bases and J by 2 bases, with 6 bases between. Here the CDR3 reads CASSVASAGANVLTF. The CDR3 DNA reads TGTGCCAGCAGCGTAGCCAGCGCTGGGGCCAACGTCCTGACTTTC.

V usage is TRBV19 and J usage is TRBJ1-6; tentatively, D is TRBD1 (5 bases). From germline, CDR1 is LNHDA and CDR2 SQIVND (reference sequence). Trimming shortened V by 4 bases and J by 9 bases, and 16 bases separated the two germline ends. The CDR3 is 15 residues long. CDR3 sequence (DNA): TGTGCCAGTAGTACGACGGCAGGGTTTGGTTCACCCCTCCACTTT. Protein: CASSTTAGFGSPLHF. The variable domain in full, with the rest retrieved from reference TRBV19 and TRBJ1-6, is DGGITQSPKYLFRKEGQNVTLSCEQNLNHDAMYWYRQDPGQGLRLIYYSQIVNDFQKGDIAEGYSVSREKKESFPLTVTSAQKNPTAFYLCASSTTAGFGSPLHFGNGTRLTVT.

The table lists this clonotype with many counts. V is TRBV2 and J is TRBJ2-4; D uncertain. The V gene's germline CDR1 is SNHLY and CDR2 FYNNEI. The CDR3 runs 12 residues. V dropped 8 bases and J dropped 0 bases, with 5 bases sitting between them. The CDR3, as DNA: TGTGCCAGCTCACTAGCCAAAAACATTCAGTACTTC. Encoded protein: CASSLAKNIQYF.

V and J are TRBV4-2 and TRBJ1-2, with TRBD1 matching 8 bases. The trim removed 3 bases at V and 8 bases at J, leaving 8 bases unmatched. The CDR3 has 14 residues. Germline CDR1 reads LGHNA; CDR2 reads YNFKEQ. The CDR3 region is CASSQDRVSRGYTF. The DNA of the CDR3 is TGTGCCAGCAGCCAGGACAGGGTATCGAGAGGCTACACCTTC.

The gene calls are TRBV6-2 or TRBV6-3 and TRBJ2-2; 12 bases match TRBD1. The DNA matches TRBJ1-5 better at its end, which makes the J call doubtful. CDR1 and CDR2 from the germline V gene are MNHEY and SVGEGT. The CDR3 is 14 amino acids. CDR3 loop: CASSRPGQGASQHF. In DNA, the CDR3 is TGTGCCAGCAGTCGACCGGGACAGGGGGCCTCCCAGCATTTT.

The CDR3 loop reads CASTQGGSYNSPLHF. The CDR3 DNA is TGTGCCAGTACTCAAGGAGGCTCCTATAATTCACCCCTCCACTTT. V gene TRBV19 combines with J gene TRBJ1-6; D is undetermined. Looked up from germline, CDR1 is LNHDA and CDR2 is SQIVND (reference sequence). The V end lost 7 bases, the J end lost 0 bases, and 10 bases lay between the germline ends. The CDR3 has 15 residues.

The chain recombines TRBV7-2 with TRBJ1-2; 9 bases map to TRBD1. There are 18 residues in the CDR3. The V gene's germline CDR1 is SGHTA and CDR2 FQGNSA. Germline trimming cut 4 bases from V and 4 bases from J; bases unmatched to any gene: 16. CDR3 DNA sequence: TGTGCCAGCAGCTCAGGCCCGGGACAGGGATATAGTAGCTATGGCTACACCTTC. Protein product: CASSSGPGQGYSSYGYTF.

The gene calls are TRBV20-1 and TRBJ1-2, with D possibly being TRBD1 (6 bases). Germline V gene sequence: CDR1 DFQATT, CDR2 SNEGSKA (reference sequence). The CDR3 spans 14 residues. Between the trimmed V and J ends, which lost 3 bases and 8 bases, there was a span of 19 bases. In DNA, the CDR3 is TGCAGTGCTAGGACCTCCACAGGGTTGGGAGGCTACACCTTC. Translation: CSARTSTGLGGYTF.

This clonotype was seen only a few times. CDR3 sequence: CASPGEGPLGYEQYF. The DNA for the CDR3 is TGCGCCAGCCCCGGAGAGGGTCCCTTAGGTTACGAGCAGTACTTC. V is TRBV10-1 and J is TRBJ2-7; a weak D match, TRBD2 (5 bases). The CDR3 has 15 residues. The V gene lost 8 bases and the J gene lost 4 bases, with 21 bases spanning the gap. Looked up from germline, CDR1 is WNHNN and CDR2 is SYGVQD (reference sequence).

This clonotype appeared a few times. The chain joins TRBV10-3 to TRBJ2-4; 9 bases are a match to TRBD1. The germline CDR1 and CDR2 sequences are ENHRY and SYGVKD. This CDR3 is built from 13 residues. Losses at the gene ends were 11 bases for V and 8 bases for J; bases not matched to a gene: 10. CDR3 loop: CAARGQGRDIQYF. The CDR3 nucleotides are TGTGCCGCACGGGGACAGGGAAGGGACATTCAGTACTTC.

This chain links TRBV7-9 with TRBJ1-1; D possibly corresponds to TRBD1 (5 bases). The CDR3 extends over 14 amino acids. Germline V gives CDR1 SEHNR, CDR2 FQNEAQ (reference sequence). V gave up 6 bases and J gave up 3 bases, with 14 bases separating them. The CDR3 DNA reads TGTGCCAGCAGACCGCTTCAGGGTGACACTGAAGCTTTCTTT. This translates into CASRPLQGDTEAFF.

The chain uses TRBV20-1 and TRBJ2-1; a weak D match, TRBD2 (5 bases). V shed 1 base and J shed 9 bases, with 19 bases lying between them. Germline values: CDR1 DFQATT, CDR2 SNEGSKA (reference sequence). The CDR3 has 15 amino acids. CDR3 protein: CSARVGRSRAGEQFF. The CDR3 DNA is TGCAGTGCTAGAGTGGGCAGGTCAAGGGCGGGTGAGCAGTTCTTC.

This clonotype came up many times. This chain connects TRBV10-3 to TRBJ1-6; D ambiguous. Trimming shortened V by 5 bases and J by 6 bases, and 20 bases separated the two germline ends. This CDR3 has 17 residues. CDR1 and CDR2 (germline): ENHRY, SYGVKD. CDR3: CAISRTAAGGINSPLHF. The CDR3, as DNA: TGTGCCATCAGTCGGACTGCTGCGGGTGGTATTAATTCACCCCTCCACTTT.

The CDR3 protein is CASSLPTQGDYGYTF. In DNA, the CDR3 is TGTGCCAGCAGTTTACCGACACAGGGGGACTATGGCTACACCTTC. The chain is built from TRBV28 and TRBJ1-2, with TRBD1 matching over 8 bases. Unmatched junction bases numbered 5, after V lost 2 bases and J lost 3 bases. The CDR3 has 15 residues. Germline CDR1 and CDR2: MDHEN and SYDVKM.

This clonotype was counted a few times. The rearrangement links TRBV11-2 to TRBJ2-4; D unresolved. The germline V gene has CDR1 SGHAT and CDR2 FQNNGV. Trimming removed 4 bases at V and 8 bases at J, with 12 bases between. This CDR3 is built from 13 residues. CDR3 DNA sequence: TGTGCCAGCAGCTCCAACCGGGTGGACATTCAGTACTTC. It yields the protein CASSSNRVDIQYF.

This chain joins TRBV3-1 and TRBJ2-1; no clear D. The V gene's germline CDR1 is LGHDT and CDR2 YNNKEL (reference sequence). The CDR3 covers 15 residues. The V and J ends lost 0 bases and 6 bases respectively, with 12 bases between them. This CDR3 is CASSQDEPYANEQFF. DNA of the CDR3: TGTGCCAGCAGCCAAGATGAGCCATATGCCAATGAGCAGTTCTTC.

CDR3 residues: CASSPRSVAGGGTDTQYF. CDR3 bases: TGTGCCAGCAGCCCCAGATCTGTAGCGGGGGGGGGCACAGATACGCAGTATTTT. The chain has TRBV7-2 and TRBJ2-3; 11 nucleotides agree with TRBD2. CDR3 length: 18 amino acids. J was trimmed by 1 base and V by 5 bases; bases with no gene match: 11. Per germline, CDR1 SGHTA and CDR2 FQGNSA.